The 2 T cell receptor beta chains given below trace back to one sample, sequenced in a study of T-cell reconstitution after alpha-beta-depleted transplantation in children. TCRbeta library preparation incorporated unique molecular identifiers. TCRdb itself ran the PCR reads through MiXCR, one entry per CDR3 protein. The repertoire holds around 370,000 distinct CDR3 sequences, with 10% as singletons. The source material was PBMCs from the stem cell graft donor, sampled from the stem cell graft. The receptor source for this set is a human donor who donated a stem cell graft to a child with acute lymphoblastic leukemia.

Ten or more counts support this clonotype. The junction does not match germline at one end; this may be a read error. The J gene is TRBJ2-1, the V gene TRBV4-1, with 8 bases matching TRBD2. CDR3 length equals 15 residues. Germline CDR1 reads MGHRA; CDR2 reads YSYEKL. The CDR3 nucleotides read TGCGCCAGCAGCCAAGCGGGACTAGTCTACGATGAGCAGTTCTTC. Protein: CASSQAGLVYDEQFF.

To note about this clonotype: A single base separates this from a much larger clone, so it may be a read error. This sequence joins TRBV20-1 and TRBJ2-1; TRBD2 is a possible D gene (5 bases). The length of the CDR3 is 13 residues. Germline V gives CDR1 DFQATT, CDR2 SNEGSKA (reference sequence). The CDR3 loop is CTALPWRYNEQFF. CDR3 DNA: TGCACTGCTCTCCCGTGGAGGTACAATGAGCAGTTCTTC.